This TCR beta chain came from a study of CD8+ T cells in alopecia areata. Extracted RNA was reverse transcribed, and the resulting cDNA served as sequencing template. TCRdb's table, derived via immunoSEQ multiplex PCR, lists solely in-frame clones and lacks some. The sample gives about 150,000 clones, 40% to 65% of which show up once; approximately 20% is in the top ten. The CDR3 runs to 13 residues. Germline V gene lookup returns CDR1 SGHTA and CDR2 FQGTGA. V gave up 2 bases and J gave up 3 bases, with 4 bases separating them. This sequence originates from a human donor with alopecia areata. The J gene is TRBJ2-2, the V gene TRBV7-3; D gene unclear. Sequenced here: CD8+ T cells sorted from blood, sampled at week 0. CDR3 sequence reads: CASSLEHTGELFF. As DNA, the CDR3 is TGTGCCAGCAGCTTAGAGCACACCGGGGAGCTGTTTTTT.